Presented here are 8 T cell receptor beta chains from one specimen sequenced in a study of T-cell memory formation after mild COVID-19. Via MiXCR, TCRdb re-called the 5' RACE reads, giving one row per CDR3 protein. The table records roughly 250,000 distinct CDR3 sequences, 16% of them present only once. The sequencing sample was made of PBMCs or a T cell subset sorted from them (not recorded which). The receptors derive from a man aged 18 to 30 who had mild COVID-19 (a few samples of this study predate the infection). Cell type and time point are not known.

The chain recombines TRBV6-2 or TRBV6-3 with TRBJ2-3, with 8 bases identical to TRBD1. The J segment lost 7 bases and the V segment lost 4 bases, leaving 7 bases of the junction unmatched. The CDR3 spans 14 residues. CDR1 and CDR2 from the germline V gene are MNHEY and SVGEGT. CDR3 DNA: TGTGCCAGCAGTTTTACCGGGACAGGAAATACGCAGTATTTT. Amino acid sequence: CASSFTGTGNTQYF.

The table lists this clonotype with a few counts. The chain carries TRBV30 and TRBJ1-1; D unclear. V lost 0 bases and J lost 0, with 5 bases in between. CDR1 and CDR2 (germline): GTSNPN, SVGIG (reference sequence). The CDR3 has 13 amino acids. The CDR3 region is CAWSVLLNTEAFF. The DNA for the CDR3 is TGTGCCTGGAGTGTACTCCTGAACACTGAAGCTTTCTTT.

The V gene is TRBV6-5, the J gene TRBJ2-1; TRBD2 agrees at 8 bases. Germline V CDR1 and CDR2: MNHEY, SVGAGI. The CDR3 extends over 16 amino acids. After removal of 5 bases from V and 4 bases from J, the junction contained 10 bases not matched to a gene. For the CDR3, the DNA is TGTGCCAGCAGTACCCCCAGCAGCGGGAGATACAATGAGCAGTTCTTC. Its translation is CASSTPSSGRYNEQFF.

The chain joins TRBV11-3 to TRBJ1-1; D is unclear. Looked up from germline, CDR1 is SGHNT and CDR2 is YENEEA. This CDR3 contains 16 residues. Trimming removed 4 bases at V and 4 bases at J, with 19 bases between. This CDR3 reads CASSSKMGPRGTEAFF. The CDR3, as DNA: TGTGCCAGCAGCTCTAAGATGGGTCCGCGGGGCACTGAAGCTTTCTTT.

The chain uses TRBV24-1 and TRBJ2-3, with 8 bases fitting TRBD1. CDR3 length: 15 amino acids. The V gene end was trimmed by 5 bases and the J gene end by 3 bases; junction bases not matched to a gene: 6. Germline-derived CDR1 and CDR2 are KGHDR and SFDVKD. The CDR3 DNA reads TGTGCCACCAGTGTATCCAGGGGGCATACAGATACGCAGTATTTT. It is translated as CATSVSRGHTDTQYF.

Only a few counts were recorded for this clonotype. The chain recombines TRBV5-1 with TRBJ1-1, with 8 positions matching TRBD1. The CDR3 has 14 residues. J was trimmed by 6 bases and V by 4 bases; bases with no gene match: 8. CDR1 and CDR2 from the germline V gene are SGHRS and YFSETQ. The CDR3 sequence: CASSAGQGGAEAFF. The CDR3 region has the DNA TGCGCCAGCAGCGCCGGACAGGGAGGCGCTGAAGCTTTCTTT. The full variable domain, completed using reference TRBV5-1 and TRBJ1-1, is KAGVTQTPRYLIKTRGQQVTLSCSPISGHRSVSWYQQTPGQGLQFLFEYFSETQRNKGNFPGRFSGRQFSNSRSEMNVSTLELGDSALYLCASSAGQGGAEAFFGQGTRLTVV.

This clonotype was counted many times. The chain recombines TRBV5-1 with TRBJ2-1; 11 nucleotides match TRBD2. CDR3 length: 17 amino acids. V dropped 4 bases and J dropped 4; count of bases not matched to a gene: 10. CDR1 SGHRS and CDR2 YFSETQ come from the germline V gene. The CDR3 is CASSPSSGGATYNEQFF. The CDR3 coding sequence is TGCGCCAGCAGCCCAAGTAGCGGGGGGGCGACTTACAATGAGCAGTTCTTC.

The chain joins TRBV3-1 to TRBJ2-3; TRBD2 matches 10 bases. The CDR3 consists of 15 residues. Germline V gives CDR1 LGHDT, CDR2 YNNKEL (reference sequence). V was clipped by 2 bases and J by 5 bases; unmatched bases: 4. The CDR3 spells CASSQTSGVVDTQYF. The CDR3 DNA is TGTGCCAGCAGCCAAACTAGCGGGGTTGTAGATACGCAGTATTTT.